This T cell receptor (beta chain) appears in the sequencing data of a study of shared clonotypes between healthy human individuals. General study findings and limits: Non-shared clonotypes had lower generation probabilities than clonotypes shared by all four sorted-subset donors.

The CDR3 has 14 residues. Germline assignment: CDR1 SGHTA and CDR2 FQGNSA. The ends were cut back, 8 bases at V and 6 bases at J, with 16 bases in the middle. On this clone itself: What it recognizes is unknown.

TCRdb's copy holds only in-frame clones and misses some; the assay was immunoSEQ multiplex PCR. The data contain roughly 2.6 million clones, roughly 92% of them seen just once; the ten biggest clones take up 0.13% to 0.15%. This clonotype was sampled from a man in his late teens or twenties in good health. This sequence joins TRBV7-2 and TRBJ2-2; tentative D call: TRBD2 (6 bases). The sequenced material came from naive CD4+ T cells sorted from blood. Subset here: CD45RA+ positively selected. CDR3: CASLDGGTAGELFF. For the CDR3, the DNA is TGTGCCAGCCTCGACGGCGGGACTGCCGGGGAGCTGTTTTTT.